Listed below are T cell receptor beta chains from one sample, sequenced in a study of cytomegalovirus exposure and HLA in healthy donors. The protocol was immunoSEQ multiplex PCR, while the TCRdb copy is restricted to in-frame clones and leaves out a portion. The sample carries more than 150,000 clones, 65% to 90% recorded once. The source material was PBMCs. The receptors shown here come from a man aged 35-49 years in good health and CMV-seropositive. Both conserved end residues are part of each CDR3. A D gene is named only where the DNA matches it firmly. Rows give clone size only sometimes, using once, few, many, or a class for an expanded clone.

j_call	v_call	clone_size	d_call	cdr3_nt	cdr3_aa
TRBJ2-1	TRBV4-3	.	TRBD2	TGCGCCAGCAGCCATGGCCCGGGAGTAGCGGGGGGGCTTAATGAGCAGTTCTTC	CASSHGPGVAGGLNEQFF
TRBJ2-5	TRBV9	.	TRBD2	TGTGCCAGCAGCCCGGGGGGGCTGGAGACCCAGTACTTC	CASSPGGLETQYF
TRBJ1-5	TRBV10-3	once	TRBD1	TGTGCCATCAGTCTGGGGACAGGGGGCTCCAATCAGCCCCAGCATTTT	CAISLGTGGSNQPQHF
TRBJ2-3	TRBV4-3	.	TRBD2	TGCGCCAGCAGCCAAGAACCGGGAGGAACAGATACGCAGTATTTT	CASSQEPGGTDTQYF
TRBJ2-4	TRBV30	.	TRBD2	TGTGCCTGGAGCGGGGGAGGGGCAGCCAAAAACATTCAGTACTTC	CAWSGGGAAKNIQYF
TRBJ2-5	TRBV7-2	.	TRBD2	TGTGCCAGCAGCTTAGAGGGCGGGGGGCCGAAGACCCAGTACTTC	CASSLEGGGPKTQYF
TRBJ2-7	TRBV18	few	.	TGTGCCAGCTCACAGGGGGTGGGTAGTGCGGACGAGCAGTACTTC	CASSQGVGSADEQYF
TRBJ1-2	TRBV5-1	.	.	TGCGCCAGCAGCTTGGGAGGAATTTTCTATGGCTACACCTTC	CASSLGGIFYGYTF
TRBJ2-5	TRBV5-6	.	TRBD2	TGTGCCAGCAGCCCAACTAGCGGGGGGGCGGTGAGGCAAGAGACCCAGTACTTC	CASSPTSGGAVRQETQYF
TRBJ2-3	TRBV4-3	.	TRBD1	TGCGCCAGCAGCCAAACCGGGACAGGGATCCACACAGATACGCAGTATTTT	CASSQTGTGIHTDTQYF
TRBJ2-7	TRBV9	.	.	TGTGCCAGCAGCGTAGATTCCGGGGGGCCACAGAACGAGCAGTACTTC	CASSVDSGGPQNEQYF
TRBJ1-2	TRBV30	.	TRBD1	TGTGCCTGCTACAGGGGAGGCTACACCTTC	CACYRGGYTF
TRBJ1-2	TRBV25-1	.	.	TGTGCCAGCAGTGAAGCAGGGGCTAACTATGGCTACACCTTC	CASSEAGANYGYTF
TRBJ1-1	TRBV7-6	.	.	TGTGCTAGCAGCCCTAATTTACAGGCTGAAGCTTTCTTT	CASSPNLQAEAFF
TRBJ2-5	TRBV7-3	.	TRBD2	TGTGCCAGCAGCGGACTAGCGGGCATCCAAGAGACCCAGTACTTC	CASSGLAGIQETQYF
TRBJ1-1	TRBV5-4	.	.	TGTGCCAGCAGCGTACAGGGTATGAACACTGAAGCTTTCTTT	CASSVQGMNTEAFF
TRBJ1-2	TRBV4-3	.	.	TGCGCCAGCAGCCAAGGTTCCGGAGATGGCTACACCTTC	CASSQGSGDGYTF
TRBJ2-5	TRBV7-2	.	TRBD2	TGTGCCAGCAGCTTAGCCTCTACTAGCGGGGGCCACTACTCGACCCAGTACTTC	CASSLASTSGGHYSTQYF
TRBJ1-1	TRBV7-2	once	TRBD1	TGTGCCAGCAGCTCGACAGGGCAGAACACTGAAGCTTTCTTT	CASSSTGQNTEAFF
TRBJ1-5	TRBV2	.	TRBD1	TGTGCCAGCAGCACTCGACCGGGACAGGGCTCAGCCGAGCCCCAGCATTTT	CASSTRPGQGSAEPQHF
TRBJ1-2	TRBV11-2	once	.	TGTGCCAGCAGTTTAAGGCGAAGAAACAGGGTTGACTATGGCTACACCTTC	CASSLRRRNRVDYGYTF
TRBJ1-2	TRBV30	.	.	TGTGCCTGGAGTGCGTTGGGAGGCGGCTATGGCTACACCTTC	CAWSALGGGYGYTF
TRBJ2-3	TRBV4-3	few	.	TGCGCCAGCAGCCAAGAGTGGGCTTCCCGAGATACGCAGTATTTT	CASSQEWASRDTQYF
TRBJ2-1	TRBV9	.	TRBD2	TGTGCCAGCAGCGTGACTAGCCCCAATGAGCAGTTCTTC	CASSVTSPNEQFF
TRBJ2-5	TRBV19	.	TRBD1	TGTGCCAGTAGCTCGGACAGGGTCTATCAAGAGACCCAGTACTTC	CASSSDRVYQETQYF
TRBJ1-6	TRBV7-9	.	TRBD1	TGTGCCAGCAGCAGGGACAGCCAGAATTCACCCCTCCACTTT	CASSRDSQNSPLHF
TRBJ2-1	TRBV4-3	.	.	TGCGCCAGCAGCCAAGATGTCGTAACGGGGAGAGTCTACAATGAGCAGTTCTTC	CASSQDVVTGRVYNEQFF
TRBJ1-1	TRBV27	.	.	TGTGCCAGCAGGGACACAGGGTACGGGATGGTCACTGAAGCTTTCTTT	CASRDTGYGMVTEAFF
TRBJ1-1	TRBV29-1	.	.	TGCAGCGTTGAAGATGGGCAACGAACTGAAGCTTTCTTT	CSVEDGQRTEAFF
TRBJ2-3	TRBV4-1	.	TRBD2	TGCGCCAGCAGCCAAGATTATCGCGCGGGGGGGACAGATACGCAGTATTTT	CASSQDYRAGGTDTQYF
TRBJ1-2	TRBV2	.	TRBD1	TGTGCCAGCAGGGGGGACAGTTACTATGGCTACACCTTC	CASRGDSYYGYTF
TRBJ2-2	TRBV11-1	.	TRBD2	TGTGCCAGCAGCCGACTAGCTAACACCGGGGAGCTGTTTTTT	CASSRLANTGELFF
TRBJ1-2	TRBV28	.	.	TGTGCCAGCAGACCCTCAGACAGGAAGATATTAAGTGGCTACACCTTC	CASRPSDRKILSGYTF
TRBJ2-7	TRBV4-3	.	TRBD1	TGCGCCAGCAGCCAAGATCGTGGGGCAGGGGGCGTTTACGAGCAGTACTTC	CASSQDRGAGGVYEQYF
TRBJ1-1	TRBV21-1	.	.	TGTGCCAGCAGCAAAGCTGGACAGGTCCAGAACACTGAAGCTTTCTTT	CASSKAGQVQNTEAFF
TRBJ1-5	TRBV18	.	.	TGTGCCAGCTCACCAGGAGGACCCAATCAGCCCCAGCATTTT	CASSPGGPNQPQHF
TRBJ1-1	TRBV7-2	.	.	TGTGCCAGCAGCCGCGACCCCCAGGGCTCGGCTGGTGAAGCTTTCTTT	CASSRDPQGSAGEAFF
TRBJ2-2	TRBV25-1	.	.	TGTGCCAGCAGTGAACCAGCGGGCGGCGGGGAGCTGTTTTTT	CASSEPAGGGELFF
TRBJ1-1	TRBV5-4	.	.	TGTGCCAGCAGCCCGGTCCAAGGGAGGTTCACTGAAGCTTTCTTT	CASSPVQGRFTEAFF
TRBJ2-1	TRBV4-3	.	TRBD1	TGCGCCAGCAGCCAAGAGGGACAGGAGCCGTACAATGAGCAGTTCTTC	CASSQEGQEPYNEQFF
TRBJ2-1	TRBV29-1	.	TRBD2	TGCAGCGTTCGGCGGGGGGCCTACAATGAGCAGTTCTTC	CSVRRGAYNEQFF
TRBJ2-2	TRBV5-1	.	TRBD2	TGCGCCAGCAGCTTGATGGGGGGGGAAACCGGGGAGCTGTTTTTT	CASSLMGGETGELFF
TRBJ2-7	TRBV7-3	.	.	TGTGCCAGCTCGACCACAGGGACCCTTAGGAACGAGCAGTACTTC	CASSTTGTLRNEQYF
TRBJ1-2	TRBV19	once	.	TGTGCCAGTAGTATCACATCAGGGGATGGCTACACCTTC	CASSITSGDGYTF
TRBJ2-7	TRBV7-9	.	.	TGTGCCAGCAGCTTAGCTAGGGGCTCCTACGAGCAGTACTTC	CASSLARGSYEQYF
TRBJ1-5	TRBV29-1	.	.	TGCAGCGTTGGGGGACTTAATCAGCCCCAGCATTTT	CSVGGLNQPQHF
TRBJ2-7	TRBV2	.	TRBD1	TGTGCCCGCGGGTCACAGGGGACCTTCGAGCAGTACTTC	CARGSQGTFEQYF
TRBJ1-1	TRBV6-5	.	.	TGTGCCAGCAGTTGGGGCAACACTGAAGCTTTCTTT	CASSWGNTEAFF
TRBJ2-1	TRBV19	.	.	TGTGCCAGTAGTGTGGGGCCGTCCTACAATGAGCAGTTCTTC	CASSVGPSYNEQFF
TRBJ2-3	TRBV6-5	.	.	TGTGCCAGCGGGCGCACAGATACGCAGTATTTT	CASGRTDTQYF
TRBJ2-7	TRBV11-2	.	TRBD2	TGTGCCAGCGGCAAGGACCCGGGACTAGCGGGGGGCCTACTCGAGCAGTACTTC	CASGKDPGLAGGLLEQYF
TRBJ1-6	TRBV5-1	.	.	TGCGCCAGCAGCCCGAGGACAGTCAATTCACCCCTCCACTTT	CASSPRTVNSPLHF
TRBJ1-4	TRBV6-5	.	TRBD1	TGTGCCAGCAGTTACGGCGGGACAGGCCTTCAGAAACTGTTTTTT	CASSYGGTGLQKLFF
TRBJ1-2	TRBV6-5	.	.	TGTGCCAGCAGCTCGGACATCTATGGCTACACCTTC	CASSSDIYGYTF
TRBJ1-1	TRBV29-1	.	.	TGCAGCGTTGGGGGGGTGATGAACACTGAAGCTTTCTTT	CSVGGVMNTEAFF